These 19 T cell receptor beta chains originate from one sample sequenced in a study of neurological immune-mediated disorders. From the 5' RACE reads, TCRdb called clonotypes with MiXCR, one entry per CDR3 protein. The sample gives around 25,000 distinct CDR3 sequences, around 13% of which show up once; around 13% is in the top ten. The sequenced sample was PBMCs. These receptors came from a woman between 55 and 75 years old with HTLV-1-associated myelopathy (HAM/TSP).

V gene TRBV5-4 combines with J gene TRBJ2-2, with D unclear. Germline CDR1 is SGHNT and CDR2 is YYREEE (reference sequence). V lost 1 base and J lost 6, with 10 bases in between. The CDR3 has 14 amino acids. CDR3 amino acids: CASSLFYRPGELFF. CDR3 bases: TGTGCCAGCAGCTTGTTCTACCGCCCCGGGGAGCTGTTTTTT.

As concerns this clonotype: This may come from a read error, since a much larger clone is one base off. As DNA, the CDR3 is TGCAGTGCTAGACCCGCGGGCGGGGGGAGGTACGGGCAGTACTTC. Its translation is CSARPAGGGRYGQYF. The genes are TRBV20-1 and TRBJ2-7, with 8 bases fitting TRBD2. The CDR3 is 15 amino acids. CDR1 and CDR2 from the germline V gene are DFQATT and SNEGSKA (reference sequence).

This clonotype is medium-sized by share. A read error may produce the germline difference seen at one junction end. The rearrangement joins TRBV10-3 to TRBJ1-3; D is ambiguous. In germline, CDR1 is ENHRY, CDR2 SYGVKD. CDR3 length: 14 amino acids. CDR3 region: CAIGEPRSGNTIYF. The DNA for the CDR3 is TGTGCCATCGGTGAGCCCCGCTCTGGAAACACCATATATTTT.

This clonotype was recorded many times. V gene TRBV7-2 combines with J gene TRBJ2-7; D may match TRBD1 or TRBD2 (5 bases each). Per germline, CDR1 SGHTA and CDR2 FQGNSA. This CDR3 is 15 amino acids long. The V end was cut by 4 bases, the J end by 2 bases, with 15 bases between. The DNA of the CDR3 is TGTGCCAGCAGCTATACCTGGGACCAAGCCTACGAGCAGTACTTC. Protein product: CASSYTWDQAYEQYF.

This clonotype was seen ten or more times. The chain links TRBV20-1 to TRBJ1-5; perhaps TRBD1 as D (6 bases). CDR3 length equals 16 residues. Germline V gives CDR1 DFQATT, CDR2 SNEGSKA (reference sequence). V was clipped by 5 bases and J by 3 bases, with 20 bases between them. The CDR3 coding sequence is TGCAGTGCTGGACCCTCGACAGGTAGAATCAATCAGCCCCAGCATTTT. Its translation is CSAGPSTGRINQPQHF.

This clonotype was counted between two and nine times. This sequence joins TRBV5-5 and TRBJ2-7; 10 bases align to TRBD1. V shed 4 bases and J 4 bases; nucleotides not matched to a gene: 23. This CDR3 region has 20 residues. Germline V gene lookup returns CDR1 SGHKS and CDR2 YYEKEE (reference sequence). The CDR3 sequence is CASSLETPEVWDRGIYEQYF. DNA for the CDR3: TGTGCCAGCAGCCTGGAAACCCCGGAGGTTTGGGACAGGGGTATTTACGAGCAGTACTTC.

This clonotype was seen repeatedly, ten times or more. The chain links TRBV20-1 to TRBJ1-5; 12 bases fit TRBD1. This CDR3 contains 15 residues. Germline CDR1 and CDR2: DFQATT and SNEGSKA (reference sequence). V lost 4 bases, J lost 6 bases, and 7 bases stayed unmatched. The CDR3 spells CSAKGQGAGSQPQHF. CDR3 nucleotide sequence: TGCAGTGCTAAGGGACAGGGGGCAGGAAGTCAGCCCCAGCATTTT.

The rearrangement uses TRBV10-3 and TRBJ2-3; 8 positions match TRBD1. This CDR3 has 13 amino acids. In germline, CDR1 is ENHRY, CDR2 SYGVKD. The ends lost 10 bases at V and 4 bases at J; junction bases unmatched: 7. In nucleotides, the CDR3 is TGTGCCACCGGACAGGGAGCAGCAGATACGCAGTATTTT. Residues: CATGQGAADTQYF.

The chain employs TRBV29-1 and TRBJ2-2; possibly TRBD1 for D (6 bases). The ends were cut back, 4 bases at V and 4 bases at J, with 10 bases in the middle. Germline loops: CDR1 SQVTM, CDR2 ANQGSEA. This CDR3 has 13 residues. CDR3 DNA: TGCAGCGTTGTGATAGGGGGCACCGGGGAGCTGTTTTTT. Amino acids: CSVVIGGTGELFF.

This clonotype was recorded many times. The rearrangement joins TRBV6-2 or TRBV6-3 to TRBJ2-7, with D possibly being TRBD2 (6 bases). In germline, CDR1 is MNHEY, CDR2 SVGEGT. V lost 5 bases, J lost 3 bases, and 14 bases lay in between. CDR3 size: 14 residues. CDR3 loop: CASSRTGTYYEQYF. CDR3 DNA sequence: TGTGCCAGCAGTAGAACTGGGACTTACTACGAGCAGTACTTC.

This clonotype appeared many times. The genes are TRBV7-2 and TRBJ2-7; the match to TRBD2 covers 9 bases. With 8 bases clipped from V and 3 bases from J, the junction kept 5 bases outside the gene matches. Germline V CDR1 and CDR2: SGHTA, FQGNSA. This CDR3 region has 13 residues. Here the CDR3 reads CASQRGARYEQYF. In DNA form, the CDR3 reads TGTGCCAGCCAGCGGGGGGCCCGCTACGAGCAGTACTTC.

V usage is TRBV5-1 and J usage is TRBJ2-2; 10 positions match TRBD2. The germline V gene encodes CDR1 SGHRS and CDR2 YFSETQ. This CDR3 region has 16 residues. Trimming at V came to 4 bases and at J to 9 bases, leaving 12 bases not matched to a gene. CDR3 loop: CASSRTSGANTWELFF. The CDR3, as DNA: TGCGCCAGCAGCAGAACTAGCGGGGCGAACACTTGGGAGCTGTTTTTT.

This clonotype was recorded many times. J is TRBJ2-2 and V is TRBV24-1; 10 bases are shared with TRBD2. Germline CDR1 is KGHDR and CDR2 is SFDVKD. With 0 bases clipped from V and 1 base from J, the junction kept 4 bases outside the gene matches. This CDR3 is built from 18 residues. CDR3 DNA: TGTGCCACCAGTGATTTGGGGCTAGCGGGAGAGAACACCGGGGAGCTGTTTTTT. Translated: CATSDLGLAGENTGELFF.

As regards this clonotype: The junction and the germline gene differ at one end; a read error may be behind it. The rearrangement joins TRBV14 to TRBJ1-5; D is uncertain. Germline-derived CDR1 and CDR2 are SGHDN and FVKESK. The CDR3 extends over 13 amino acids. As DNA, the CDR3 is TGTGCCAGCAGCCAAGGTTTTAATCAGACCCAGCATTTT. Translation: CASSQGFNQTQHF.

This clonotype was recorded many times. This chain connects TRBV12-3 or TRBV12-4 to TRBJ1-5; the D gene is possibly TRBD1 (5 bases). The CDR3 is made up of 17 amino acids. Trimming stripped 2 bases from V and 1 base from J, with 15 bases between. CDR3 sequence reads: CASSLKGGGSSNQPQHF. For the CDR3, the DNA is TGTGCCAGCAGTTTAAAAGGCGGGGGATCCAGCAATCAGCCCCAGCATTTT.

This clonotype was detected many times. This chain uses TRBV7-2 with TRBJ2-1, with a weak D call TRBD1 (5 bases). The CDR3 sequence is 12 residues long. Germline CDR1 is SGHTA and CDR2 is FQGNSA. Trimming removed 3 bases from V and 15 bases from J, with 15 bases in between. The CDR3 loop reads CASSFQRAGWFF. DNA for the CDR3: TGTGCCAGCAGCTTTCAAAGGGCAGGGTGGTTCTTC.

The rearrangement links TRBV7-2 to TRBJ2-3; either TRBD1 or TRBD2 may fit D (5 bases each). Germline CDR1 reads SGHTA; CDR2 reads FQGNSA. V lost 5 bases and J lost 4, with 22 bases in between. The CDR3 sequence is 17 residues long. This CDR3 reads CASSPNRWGKWADTQYF. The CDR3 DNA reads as TGTGCCAGCAGCCCCAACCGATGGGGGAAGTGGGCAGATACGCAGTATTTT.

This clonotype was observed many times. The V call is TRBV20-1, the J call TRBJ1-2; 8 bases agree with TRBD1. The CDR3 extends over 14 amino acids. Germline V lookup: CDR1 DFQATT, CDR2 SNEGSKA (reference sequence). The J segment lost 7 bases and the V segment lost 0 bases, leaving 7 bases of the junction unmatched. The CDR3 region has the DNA TGCAGTGCTAGAGATTGGCAGGGGGCGCGTGGCTACACCTTC. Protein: CSARDWQGARGYTF.

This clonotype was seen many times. The CDR3 here is CASSLVGRGSNQPQHF. The DNA for the CDR3 is TGTGCCAGCAGCTTAGTTGGCAGGGGCTCTAATCAGCCCCAGCATTTT. The chain joins TRBV7-2 to TRBJ1-5, with D possibly matching TRBD1 (6 bases). V lost 1 base and J 4 bases, leaving 14 bases between the germline ends. CDR1 and CDR2 from the germline V gene are SGHTA and FQGNSA. This CDR3 is built from 16 residues.